The clone carrying this TCR beta chain is medium-sized within its sample. Its antigen is currently unknown. The authors used 600 ng of bulk tumor genomic DNA per sample as template. Every primary tumor yielded several biopsies, spaced far apart, that were taken during surgery. Curative operations were performed on patients who had untreated, newly diagnosed non-small cell lung cancer. Newly diagnosed non-small cell lung cancer patients undergoing curative-intent surgery served as donors. The length of the CDR3 is 14 residues. Trimming removed 5 bases from V and 4 bases from J, with 12 bases in between. Germline CDR1 and CDR2: LNHDA and SQIVND (reference sequence). This sample was included in a study of immune heterogeneity within non-small cell lung tumors. Overall study context: Tumor histology was classified as squamous cell carcinoma in a few cases, non-squamous carcinoma in under 11 and not otherwise specified in 1. Study-wide points: Patients largely differed in their high-frequency T-cell receptor beta clonotypes. Within a patient, dominant CDR3 beta clonotypes were shared across sites, though different locations had unique frequent clones.

Amplifying TCR beta CDR3 involved multiplex PCR carried out with 32 V and 13 J primers. TCRdb called the multiplex PCR reads again in MiXCR, with one record for every CDR3 protein. Of roughly 14,000 distinct CDR3 sequences listed, roughly 29% were seen once; the top ten hold roughly 5.2%. Material: lung tumor tissue. The genes are TRBV19 and TRBJ1-5, with D perhaps matching TRBD1 (6 bases). This receptor was identified in a man aged 35-49 years with non-small cell lung cancer. The CDR3 coding sequence is TGTGCCAGTAGTGGGGGGCTAGGGAATCAGCCCCAGCATTTT. Translation gives CASSGGLGNQPQHF.